The entry below gives a single T cell receptor beta chain sequence along with its context. The antigen remains undetermined. The sample is drawn from a study of shared clonotypes between healthy human individuals. Notes on the study in general: There were few donors, and this limited the genetic and exposure-history diversity represented. Sharing across several donors was seen in 4.5% to 6.5% of naive CD4 clonotypes. Naive subsets usually exceeded memory subsets in estimated richness.

The CDR3 covers 16 residues. The germline CDR1 and CDR2 sequences are SGHTA and FQGNSA. V was clipped by 6 bases and J by 13 bases; unmatched bases: 13. In the sorted-subset replicate PCRs, approximately 200 ng DNA, around 32,000 T cell genomes, was used. Profiled with immunoSEQ multiplex PCR; TCRdb holds only in-frame clones, not every one. The data hold 2.5 million or so clones, with more than 90% observed a single time. This chain connects TRBV7-2 to TRBJ1-6; 12 bases match TRBD1. This TCR derives from a man aged 18 to 29 in good health. Specimen: naive CD4+ T cells sorted from blood. The subset was: CD45RA+ positively selected. Here the CDR3 DNA reads TGTGCCAGCAGTCTCCTTGCGGGACAGGGGGCTTCTCCCCTCCACTTT. Its protein product is CASSLLAGQGASPLHF.